Presented here are 10 T cell receptor beta chains from one specimen sequenced in a study of T cells after yellow fever vaccination. TCRdb recomputed calls from the 5' RACE reads with MiXCR, one row per CDR3 protein. The table shows 300,000 to 400,000 distinct CDR3 sequences, with about 8.7% occurring only once. This specimen was PBMCs, taken on the day of the first yellow fever vaccination. The receptors were gathered from a man aged 18 to 35 who received the YFV17D yellow fever vaccine.

Ten or more counts support this clonotype. J is TRBJ2-1 and V is TRBV20-1; D call uncertain. V lost 7 bases and J 0 bases, leaving 10 bases between the germline ends. CDR3 length: 13 amino acids. Germline V gene lookup returns CDR1 DFQATT and CDR2 SNEGSKA (reference sequence). In DNA form, the CDR3 reads TGCAGTGTACCACCTCTCTCCTACAATGAGCAGTTCTTC. This encodes CSVPPLSYNEQFF.

This clonotype has only a few counts. The chain is built from TRBV7-2 and TRBJ2-1; D perhaps matches TRBD2 (6 bases). CDR3 size: 16 residues. Germline values: CDR1 SGHTA, CDR2 FQGNSA. Between the trimmed V and J ends, which lost 4 bases and 6 bases, there was a span of 19 bases. CDR3: CASSSLGGGIFNEQFF. The CDR3 DNA is TGTGCCAGCAGCTCCCTGGGTGGGGGGATATTCAATGAGCAGTTCTTC.

This clonotype was recorded a few times. The CDR3 reads CASSYSAMNTEAFF. CDR3 DNA: TGTGCCAGCAGTTACTCCGCTATGAACACTGAAGCTTTCTTT. This rearrangement joins TRBV6-5 to TRBJ1-1; D uncertain. Trimming left V 0 bases short and J 0 bases short, with 5 bases between. This CDR3 has 14 amino acids. Germline V lookup: CDR1 MNHEY, CDR2 SVGAGI.

There are many counts of this clonotype. The V call is TRBV7-9, the J call TRBJ1-1; perhaps TRBD1 as D (6 bases). Germline V lookup: CDR1 SEHNR, CDR2 FQNEAQ (reference sequence). The V end was cut by 11 bases, the J end by 10 bases, with 20 bases between. The CDR3 sequence is 12 residues long. The CDR3 here is CASAFQQGIAFF. CDR3 DNA sequence: TGTGCCTCGGCCTTTCAACAGGGCATAGCTTTCTTT.

The CDR3 DNA follows: TGTGCCATCAGTGGGGGCGATCGGGGCGGTTTTACCGACGAGCAGTACTTC. Protein sequence: CAISGGDRGGFTDEQYF. The gene calls are TRBV10-3 and TRBJ2-7; D may correspond to TRBD1 or TRBD2 (5 bases each). The V gene's germline CDR1 is ENHRY and CDR2 SYGVKD. V gave up 4 bases and J gave up 5 bases, with 24 bases separating them. The CDR3 totals 17 residues.

J is TRBJ2-2 and V is TRBV20-1, with a possible D match to TRBD1 (6 bases). The CDR3 sequence is 14 residues long. The V gene's germline CDR1 is DFQATT and CDR2 SNEGSKA (reference sequence). V lost 6 bases and J lost 5, with 16 bases in between. This CDR3 reads CSASQGQLTGELFF. CDR3 DNA sequence: TGCAGTGCCAGCCAGGGGCAATTAACCGGGGAGCTGTTTTTT.

This rearrangement joins TRBV7-8 to TRBJ1-1; D call uncertain. CDR3 length: 15 amino acids. V was shortened by 1 base and J by 4 bases, with 13 bases between the two germline ends. Looked up from germline, CDR1 is SGHVS and CDR2 is FQNEAQ. CDR3 loop: CASSLGSRGGTEAFF. CDR3 nucleotides: TGTGCCAGCAGCTTAGGTTCGCGGGGAGGCACTGAAGCTTTCTTT.

This clonotype was recorded a few times. The chain joins TRBV6-1 to TRBJ2-4, with 7 bases matching TRBD1. Looked up from germline, CDR1 is MNHNS and CDR2 is SASEGT. The CDR3 length is 13 residues. After removal of 6 bases from V and 9 bases from J, the junction contained 8 bases not matched to a gene. As DNA, the CDR3 is TGTGCCAGCAGGAGACAGGGAAGCCCCATTCAGTACTTC. It codes for CASRRQGSPIQYF.

This chain links TRBV7-3 with TRBJ2-1, with 10 bases fitting TRBD2. The CDR3 runs to 15 residues. With 5 bases clipped from V and 4 bases from J, the junction kept 5 bases outside the gene matches. CDR1 SGHTA and CDR2 FQGTGA come from the germline V gene. CDR3 loop: CASSISGGAYNEQFF. CDR3 in DNA: TGTGCCAGCAGCATCAGCGGGGGGGCTTACAATGAGCAGTTCTTC.

This chain uses TRBV7-2 with TRBJ2-6, with 10 positions matching TRBD2. This CDR3 contains 18 residues. Unmatched junction bases numbered 10, after V lost 5 bases and J lost 3 bases. Germline V lookup: CDR1 SGHTA, CDR2 FQGNSA. The CDR3 loop is CASSVSGGWSSGANVLTF. DNA for the CDR3: TGTGCCAGCAGCGTTAGCGGGGGGTGGTCCAGTGGGGCCAACGTCCTGACTTTC. The variable domain in full, completed from reference TRBV7-2 and TRBJ2-6, reads GAGVSQSPSNKVTEKGKDVELRCDPISGHTALYWYRQSLGQGLEFLIYFQGNSAPDKSGLPSDRFSAERTGGSVSTLTIQRTQQEDSAVYLCASSVSGGWSSGANVLTFGAGSRLTVL.